The text below deals with one T cell receptor (beta chain). Its antigen remains unknown. The data belong to a study of T cell responses to AZD1222 COVID-19 vaccine. With V trimmed by 4 bases and J by 0 bases, 10 bases remained unmatched. This CDR3 comprises 18 residues. CDR1 and CDR2 from the germline V gene are SGHNT and YYREEE (reference sequence). Profiled with immunoSEQ multiplex PCR; TCRdb holds only in-frame clones, not every one. Of about 99,000 clones in the sample, roughly 90% were seen once. Study observations and caveats: Females outnumbered males among donors, who were mostly white British; clonal diversity was possibly underestimated.

The source of this sequence is an adult in good health. The V and J genes are TRBV5-4 and TRBJ2-3; 11 bases map to TRBD2. Sequencing was performed on peripheral blood, taken on day 0 of AZD1222 vaccination. The CDR3 DNA is TGTGCCAGCAGCCTGGGACTAGCGGACTCCTCTAGCACAGATACGCAGTATTTT. Translating gives CASSLGLADSSSTDTQYF.